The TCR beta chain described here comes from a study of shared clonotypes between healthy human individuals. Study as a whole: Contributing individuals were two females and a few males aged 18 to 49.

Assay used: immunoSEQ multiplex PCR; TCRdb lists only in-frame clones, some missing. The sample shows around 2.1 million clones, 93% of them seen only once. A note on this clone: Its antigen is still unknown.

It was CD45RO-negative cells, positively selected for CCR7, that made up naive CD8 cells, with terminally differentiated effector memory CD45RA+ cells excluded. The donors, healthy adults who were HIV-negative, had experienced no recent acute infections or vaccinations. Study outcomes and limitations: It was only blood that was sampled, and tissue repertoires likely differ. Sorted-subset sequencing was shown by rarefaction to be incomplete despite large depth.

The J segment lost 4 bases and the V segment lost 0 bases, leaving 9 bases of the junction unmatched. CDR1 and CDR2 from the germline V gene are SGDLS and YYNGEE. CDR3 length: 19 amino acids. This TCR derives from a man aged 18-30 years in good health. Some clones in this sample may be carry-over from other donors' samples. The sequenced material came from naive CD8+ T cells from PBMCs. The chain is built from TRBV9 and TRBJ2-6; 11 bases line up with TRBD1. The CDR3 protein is CASSVGTGGDRAGANVLTF. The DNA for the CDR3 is TGTGCCAGCAGCGTAGGGACAGGGGGCGATAGGGCCGGGGCCAACGTCCTGACTTTC.